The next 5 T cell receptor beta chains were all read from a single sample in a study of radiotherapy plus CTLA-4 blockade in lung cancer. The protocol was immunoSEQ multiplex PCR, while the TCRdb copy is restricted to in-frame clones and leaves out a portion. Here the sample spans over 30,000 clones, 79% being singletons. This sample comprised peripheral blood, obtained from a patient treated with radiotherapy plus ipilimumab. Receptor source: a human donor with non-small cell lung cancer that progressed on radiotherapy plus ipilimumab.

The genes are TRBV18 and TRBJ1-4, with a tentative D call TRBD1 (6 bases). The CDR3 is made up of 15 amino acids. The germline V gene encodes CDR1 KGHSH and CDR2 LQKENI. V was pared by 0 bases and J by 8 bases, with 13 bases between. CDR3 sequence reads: CASSPPGGGTEKLFF. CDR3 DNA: TGTGCCAGCTCACCACCGGGGGGGGGCACGGAAAAACTGTTTTTT.

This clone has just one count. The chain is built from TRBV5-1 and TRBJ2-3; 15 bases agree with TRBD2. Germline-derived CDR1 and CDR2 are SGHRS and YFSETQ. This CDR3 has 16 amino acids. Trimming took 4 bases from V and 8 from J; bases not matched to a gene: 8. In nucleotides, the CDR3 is TGCGCCAGCAGCAGTGGGACTAGCGGGGGGCCGGGTACGCAGTATTTT. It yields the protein CASSSGTSGGPGTQYF.

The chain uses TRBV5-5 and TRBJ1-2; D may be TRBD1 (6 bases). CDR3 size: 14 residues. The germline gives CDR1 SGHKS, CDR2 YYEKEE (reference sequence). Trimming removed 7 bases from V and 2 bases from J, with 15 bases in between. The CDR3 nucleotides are TGTGCCAGCGCCTCAGGGGCCTCGAACTATGGCTACACCTTC. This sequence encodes CASASGASNYGYTF.

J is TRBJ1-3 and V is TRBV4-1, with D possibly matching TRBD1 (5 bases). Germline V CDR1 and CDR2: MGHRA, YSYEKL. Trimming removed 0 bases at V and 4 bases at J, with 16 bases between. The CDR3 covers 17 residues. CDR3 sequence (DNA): TGCGCCAGCAGCCAAGATTTGGGGGGGATGGGGGGAAACACCATATATTTT. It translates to CASSQDLGGMGGNTIYF.

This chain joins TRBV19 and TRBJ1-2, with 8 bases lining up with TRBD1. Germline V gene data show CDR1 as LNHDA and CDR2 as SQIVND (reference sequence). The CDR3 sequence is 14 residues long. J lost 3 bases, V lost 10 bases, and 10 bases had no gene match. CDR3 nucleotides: TGTGCCACCCAGGGCAGGGGGCAGGACTATGGCTACACCTTC. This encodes CATQGRGQDYGYTF.